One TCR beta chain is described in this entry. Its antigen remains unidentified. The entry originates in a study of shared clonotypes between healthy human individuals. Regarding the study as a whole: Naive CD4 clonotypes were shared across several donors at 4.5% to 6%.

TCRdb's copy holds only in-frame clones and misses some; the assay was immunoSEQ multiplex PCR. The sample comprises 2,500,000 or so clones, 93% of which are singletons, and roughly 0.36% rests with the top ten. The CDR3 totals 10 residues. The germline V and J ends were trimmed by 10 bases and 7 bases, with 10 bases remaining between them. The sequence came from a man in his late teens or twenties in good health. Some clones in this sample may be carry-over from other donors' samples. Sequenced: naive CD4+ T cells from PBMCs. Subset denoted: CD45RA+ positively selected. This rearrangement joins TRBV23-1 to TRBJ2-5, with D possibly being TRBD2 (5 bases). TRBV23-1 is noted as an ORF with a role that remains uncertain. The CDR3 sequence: CATMSGTQYF. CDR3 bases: TGCGCCACTATGAGCGGGACCCAGTACTTC.